This TCR beta chain stems from a study of blood T cell repertoires in COVID-19. Study in general: The United States, Italy and Spain provided the acute and convalescent COVID-19 samples.

Authors' analysis steps: Counts of nucleated cells, estimated from reference gene primer amplification, were obtained. Assay: immunoSEQ multiplex PCR; the TCRdb copy retains only in-frame clones and omits some. V and J calls and clone size come straight from that table; D and trimming were deduced from the DNA. The sample includes some 120,000 clones, about 88% seen only once; the top ten take roughly 1.1%. Germline assignment: CDR1 SGHRS and CDR2 YFSETQ. The CDR3 loop spans 15 amino acids. The ends lost 3 bases at V and 4 bases at J; junction bases unmatched: 5. The sequence derives from a woman at least 80 years old with acute or convalescent COVID-19. The sequenced sample was peripheral blood. This chain links TRBV5-1 with TRBJ1-2; 11 nucleotides match TRBD1. CDR3 loop: CASSSWTGGSYGYTF. In DNA form, the CDR3 reads TGCGCCAGCAGCTCATGGACAGGGGGCTCCTATGGCTACACCTTC.